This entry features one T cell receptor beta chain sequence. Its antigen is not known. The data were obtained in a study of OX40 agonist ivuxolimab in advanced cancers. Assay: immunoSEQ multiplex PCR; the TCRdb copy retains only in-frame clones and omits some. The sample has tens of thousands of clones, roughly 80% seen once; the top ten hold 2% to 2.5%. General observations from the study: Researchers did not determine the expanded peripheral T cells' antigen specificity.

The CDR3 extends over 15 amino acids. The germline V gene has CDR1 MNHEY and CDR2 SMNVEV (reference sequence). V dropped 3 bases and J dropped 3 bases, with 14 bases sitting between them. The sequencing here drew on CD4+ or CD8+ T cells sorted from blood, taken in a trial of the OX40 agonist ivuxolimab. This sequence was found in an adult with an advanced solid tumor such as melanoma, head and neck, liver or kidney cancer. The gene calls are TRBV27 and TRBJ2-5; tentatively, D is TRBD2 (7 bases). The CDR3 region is CASSFGGRAEETQYF. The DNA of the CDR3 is TGTGCCAGCAGTTTCGGGGGGCGGGCGGAAGAGACCCAGTACTTC.